The source of this T cell receptor beta chain is a study of cytomegalovirus exposure and HLA in healthy donors (dated by TCRdb to 2016 to 2017). Turning to the overall study: A later analysis indicated that the 130 or so validation repertoires were generated on the platform also employed for the roughly 650 repertoires of the first cohort. The study aimed to test whether signatures of past pathogen exposure could be identified by cataloging public T cell receptors. A separate validation cohort of roughly 130 different subjects was used in addition to the 666-subject first cohort. To predict cytomegalovirus infection status, the study brought together high-throughput TCR immunosequencing, statistical association of individual TCRs with disease status, and machine learning.

The study at large found these results: The authors suggested that the approach could potentially be generalized to other disease states and immunological phenotypes. Most TCR sequences were observed very rarely across donors, whereas some public TCRs were present in many individuals. Subsequent analysis determined that TCRs grouped into clusters in the first cohort also showed a tendency toward co-occurrence across the roughly 120 validation repertoires, and approximately 94% of cluster scores exceeded 0. In vitro tests confirmed that three of the cytomegalovirus-associated TCR beta chains recognize cytomegalovirus antigens. A later analysis lacked HLA typing for the validation cohort, so it scored co-occurrence in that cohort across all 110 or so repertoires. The study gave a list of around 170 TCR beta chains associated with cytomegalovirus. Cytomegalovirus status was reported to be diagnosed by the classifier with high specificity and sensitivity in both the original and validation cohorts.

The library was produced with the immunoSEQ multiplex PCR assay. The authors' analysis ran thus. A statistical classification framework was developed to diagnose cytomegalovirus status using the catalog of TCR beta chain sequences. As stored in TCRdb, this immuneACCESS dataset retains in-frame rearrangements with V and J assigned. A fraction of the clones does not appear; measured against another copy, unresolved V genes explain less than half of the discrepancy, and the remainder lacks a known reason. V and J calls and clone size are those listed in that table; D and trimming were worked out from the DNA. The sample table lists about 100,000 clones, over 85% of them with a count of one. The top ten constitute approximately 1% of the sample. Donors formed part of the validation cohort, which comprised 120 or so subjects and was distinct from the first cohort of under 850 subjects. As for this clone: The antigen it binds to is not known. No qualities accompany the bases; no much larger clone lies one base away.

The CDR1 and CDR2 encoded by the germline V gene are ENHRY and SYGVKD. Between the V and J ends, shortened by 1 base and 6 bases respectively, the junction contains 10 bases. From the cysteine up to the phenylalanine, the CDR3 has a length of 13 residues. Only the CDR3 region is kept as DNA, spanning 39 bases read in frame from base 1. This clonotype originated in a woman aged 18-30 years in good health and CMV-seronegative. Sequences were obtained from PBMCs. Recombination joined TRBV10-3 with TRBJ2-7; the D segment could be TRBD1, given 6 matching bases. The nucleotides read TGTGCCATCAGTGAGTTGGGACAATTCGAGCAGTACTTC. This sequence encodes CAISELGQFEQYF.